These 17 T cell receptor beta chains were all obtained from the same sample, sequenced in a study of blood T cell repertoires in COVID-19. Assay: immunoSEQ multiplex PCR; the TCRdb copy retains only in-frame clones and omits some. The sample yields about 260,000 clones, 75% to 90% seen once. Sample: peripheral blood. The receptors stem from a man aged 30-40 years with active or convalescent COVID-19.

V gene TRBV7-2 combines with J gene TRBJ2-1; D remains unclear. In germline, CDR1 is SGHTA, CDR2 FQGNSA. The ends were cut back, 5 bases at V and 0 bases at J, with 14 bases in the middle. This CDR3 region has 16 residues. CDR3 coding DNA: TGTGCCAGCAGCGGCCTGTCCTCCCTCTCCTACAATGAGCAGTTCTTC. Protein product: CASSGLSSLSYNEQFF.

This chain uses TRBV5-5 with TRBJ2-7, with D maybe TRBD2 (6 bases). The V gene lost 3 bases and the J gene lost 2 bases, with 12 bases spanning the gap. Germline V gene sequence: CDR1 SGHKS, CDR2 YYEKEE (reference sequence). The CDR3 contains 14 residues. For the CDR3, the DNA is TGTGCCAGCAGCTATGGAGGGCCCGCCTACGAGCAGTACTTC. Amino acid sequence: CASSYGGPAYEQYF.

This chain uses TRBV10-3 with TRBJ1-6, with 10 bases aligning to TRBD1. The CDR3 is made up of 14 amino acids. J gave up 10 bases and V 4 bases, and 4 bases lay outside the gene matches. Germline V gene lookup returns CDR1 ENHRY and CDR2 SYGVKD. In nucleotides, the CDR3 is TGTGCCATCAGTGGACAGGGGGCGAGCTCACCCCTCCACTTT. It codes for CAISGQGASSPLHF.

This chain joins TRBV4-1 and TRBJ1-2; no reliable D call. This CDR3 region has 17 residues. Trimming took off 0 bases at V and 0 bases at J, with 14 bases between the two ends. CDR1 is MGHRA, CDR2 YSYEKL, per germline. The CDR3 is CASSQESVDLANYGYTF. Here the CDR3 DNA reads TGCGCCAGCAGCCAAGAATCGGTGGACTTAGCTAACTATGGCTACACCTTC.

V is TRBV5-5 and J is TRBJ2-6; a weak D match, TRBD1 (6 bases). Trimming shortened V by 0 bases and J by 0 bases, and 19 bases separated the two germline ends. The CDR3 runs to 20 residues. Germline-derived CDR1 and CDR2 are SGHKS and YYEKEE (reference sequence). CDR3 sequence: CASSLEVLSGQPSGANVLTF. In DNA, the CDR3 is TGTGCCAGCAGCTTGGAGGTGTTGAGCGGACAGCCCTCTGGGGCCAACGTCCTGACTTTC. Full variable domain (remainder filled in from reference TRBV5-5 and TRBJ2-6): DAGVTQSPTHLIKTRGQQVTLRCSPISGHKSVSWYQQVLGQGPQFIFQYYEKEERGRGNFPDRFSARQFPNYSSELNVNALLLGDSALYLCASSLEVLSGQPSGANVLTFGAGSRLTVL.

CDR3 residues: CASSFRDRGQETQYF. The CDR3, as DNA: TGCGCCAGCAGCTTTAGGGACAGGGGACAAGAGACCCAGTACTTC. The V gene is TRBV5-1, the J gene TRBJ2-5; 10 nucleotides match TRBD1. CDR1 is SGHRS, CDR2 YFSETQ, per germline. The CDR3 covers 15 residues. The V and J ends lost 2 bases and 2 bases, in that order; junction bases with no gene match: 3.

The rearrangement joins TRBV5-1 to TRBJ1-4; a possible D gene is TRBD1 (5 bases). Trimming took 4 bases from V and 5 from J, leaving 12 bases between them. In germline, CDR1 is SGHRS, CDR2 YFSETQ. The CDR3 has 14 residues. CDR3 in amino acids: CASSLTGSNEKLFF. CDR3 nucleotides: TGCGCCAGCAGCCTAACAGGATCCAATGAAAAACTGTTTTTT. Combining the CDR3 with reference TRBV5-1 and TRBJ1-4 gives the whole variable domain KAGVTQTPRYLIKTRGQQVTLSCSPISGHRSVSWYQQTPGQGLQFLFEYFSETQRNKGNFPGRFSGRQFSNSRSEMNVSTLELGDSALYLCASSLTGSNEKLFFGSGTQLSVL.

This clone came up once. This chain's CDR3 is CASSLDGLSDTQYF. The CDR3 DNA reads TGTGCCAGCAGCTTAGACGGTTTGTCAGATACGCAGTATTTT. The V call is TRBV7-9, the J call TRBJ2-3, with no clear D. Trimming pared 1 base from V and 4 bases from J, leaving 9 bases between. The CDR3 extends over 14 amino acids. In germline, CDR1 is SEHNR, CDR2 FQNEAQ (reference sequence).

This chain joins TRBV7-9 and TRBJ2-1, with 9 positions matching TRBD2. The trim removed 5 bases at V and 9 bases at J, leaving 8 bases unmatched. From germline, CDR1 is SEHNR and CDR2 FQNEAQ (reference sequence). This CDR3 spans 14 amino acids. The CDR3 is CASSPGLASFEQFF. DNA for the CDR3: TGTGCCAGCAGCCCGGGACTAGCTAGTTTTGAGCAGTTCTTC.

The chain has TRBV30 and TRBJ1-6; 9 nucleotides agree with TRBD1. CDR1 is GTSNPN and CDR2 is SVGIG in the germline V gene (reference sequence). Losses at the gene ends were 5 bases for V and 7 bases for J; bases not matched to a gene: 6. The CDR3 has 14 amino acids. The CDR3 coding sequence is TGTGCCTGGGTACAGGGGGCCGGCAATTCACCCCTCCACTTT. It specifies CAWVQGAGNSPLHF.

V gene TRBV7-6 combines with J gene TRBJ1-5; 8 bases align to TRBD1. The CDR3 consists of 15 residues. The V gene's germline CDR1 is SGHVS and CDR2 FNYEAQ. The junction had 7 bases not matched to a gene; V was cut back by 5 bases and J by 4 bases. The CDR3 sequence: CASSVGQGWNQPQHF. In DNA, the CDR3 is TGTGCCAGCAGCGTAGGACAGGGTTGGAATCAGCCCCAGCATTTT.

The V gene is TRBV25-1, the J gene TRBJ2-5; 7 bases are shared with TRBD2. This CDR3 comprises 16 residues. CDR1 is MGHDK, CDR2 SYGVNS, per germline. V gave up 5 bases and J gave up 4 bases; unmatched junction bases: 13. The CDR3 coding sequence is TGTGCCAGCAGTCCCCTGGGAGGGGCGGTCAGAGAGACCCAGTACTTC. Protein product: CASSPLGGAVRETQYF.

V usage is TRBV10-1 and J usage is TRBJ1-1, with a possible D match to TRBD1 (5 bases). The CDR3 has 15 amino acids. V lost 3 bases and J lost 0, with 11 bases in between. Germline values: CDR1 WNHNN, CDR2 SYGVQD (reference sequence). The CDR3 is CASSDSGGMNTEAFF. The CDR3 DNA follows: TGCGCCAGCAGTGATTCGGGGGGGATGAACACTGAAGCTTTCTTT.

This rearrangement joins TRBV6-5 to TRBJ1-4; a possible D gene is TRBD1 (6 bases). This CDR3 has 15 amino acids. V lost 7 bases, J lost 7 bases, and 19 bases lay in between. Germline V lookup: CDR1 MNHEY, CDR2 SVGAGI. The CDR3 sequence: CASKGLQGPSEKLFF. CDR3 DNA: TGTGCCAGCAAGGGCTTGCAGGGGCCGAGTGAAAAACTGTTTTTT.

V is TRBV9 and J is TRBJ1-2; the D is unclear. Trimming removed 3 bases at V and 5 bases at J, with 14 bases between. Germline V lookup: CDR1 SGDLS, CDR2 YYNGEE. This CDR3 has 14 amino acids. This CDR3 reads CASSAGNPTYGYTF. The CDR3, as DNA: TGTGCCAGCAGCGCCGGGAACCCGACATATGGCTACACCTTC.

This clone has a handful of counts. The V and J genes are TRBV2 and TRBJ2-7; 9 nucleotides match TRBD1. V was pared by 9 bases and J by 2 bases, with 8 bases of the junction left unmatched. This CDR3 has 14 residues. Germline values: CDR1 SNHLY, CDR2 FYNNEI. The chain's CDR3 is CARDTGQGTYEQYF. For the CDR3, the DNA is TGTGCCAGAGATACGGGACAGGGCACCTACGAGCAGTACTTC.

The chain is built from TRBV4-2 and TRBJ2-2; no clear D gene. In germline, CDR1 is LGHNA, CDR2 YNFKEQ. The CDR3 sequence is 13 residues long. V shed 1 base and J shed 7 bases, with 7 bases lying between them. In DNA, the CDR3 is TGTGCCAGCAGCCAAGGCGGATTCGGGGAGCTGTTTTTT. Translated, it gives CASSQGGFGELFF.